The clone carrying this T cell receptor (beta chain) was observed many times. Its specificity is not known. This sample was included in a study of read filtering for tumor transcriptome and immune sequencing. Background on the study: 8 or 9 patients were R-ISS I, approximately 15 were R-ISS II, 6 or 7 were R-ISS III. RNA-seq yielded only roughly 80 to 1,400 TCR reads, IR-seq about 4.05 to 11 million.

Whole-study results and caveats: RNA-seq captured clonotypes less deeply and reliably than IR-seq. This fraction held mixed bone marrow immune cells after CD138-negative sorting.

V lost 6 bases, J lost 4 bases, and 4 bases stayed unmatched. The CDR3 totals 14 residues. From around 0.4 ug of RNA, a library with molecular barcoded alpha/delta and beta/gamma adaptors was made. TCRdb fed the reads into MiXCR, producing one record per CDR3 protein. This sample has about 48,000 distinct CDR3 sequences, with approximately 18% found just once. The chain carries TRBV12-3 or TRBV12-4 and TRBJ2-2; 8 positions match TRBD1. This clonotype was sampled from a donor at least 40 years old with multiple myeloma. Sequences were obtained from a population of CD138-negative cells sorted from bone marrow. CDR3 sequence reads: CASSQGAGTGELFF. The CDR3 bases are TGTGCCAGCAGCCAGGGGGCGGGCACCGGGGAGCTGTTTTTT.